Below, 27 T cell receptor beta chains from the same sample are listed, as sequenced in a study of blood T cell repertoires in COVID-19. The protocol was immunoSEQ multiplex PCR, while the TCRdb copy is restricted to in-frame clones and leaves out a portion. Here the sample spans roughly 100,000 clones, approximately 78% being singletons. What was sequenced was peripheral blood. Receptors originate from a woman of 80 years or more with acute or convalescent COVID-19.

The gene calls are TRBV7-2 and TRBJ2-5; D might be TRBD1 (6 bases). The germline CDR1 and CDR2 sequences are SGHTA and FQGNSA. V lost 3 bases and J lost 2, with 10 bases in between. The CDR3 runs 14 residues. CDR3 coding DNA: TGTGCCAGCAGCTTTCAGACAGGACAAGAGACCCAGTACTTC. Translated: CASSFQTGQETQYF.

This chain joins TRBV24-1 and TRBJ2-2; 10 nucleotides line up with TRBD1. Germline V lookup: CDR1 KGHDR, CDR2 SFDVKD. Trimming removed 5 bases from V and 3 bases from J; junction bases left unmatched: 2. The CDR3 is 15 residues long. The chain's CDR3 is CATSVGTGDTGELFF. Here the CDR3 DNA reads TGTGCCACCAGTGTAGGGACAGGGGACACCGGGGAGCTGTTTTTT.

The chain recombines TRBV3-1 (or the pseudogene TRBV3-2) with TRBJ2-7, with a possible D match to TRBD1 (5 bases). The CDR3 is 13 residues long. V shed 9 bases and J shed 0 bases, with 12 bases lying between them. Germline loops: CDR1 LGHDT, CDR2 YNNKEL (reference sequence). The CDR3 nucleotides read TGTGCCAGGTACTTCGACAGCTCCTACGAGCAGTACGTC. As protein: CARYFDSSYEQYV.

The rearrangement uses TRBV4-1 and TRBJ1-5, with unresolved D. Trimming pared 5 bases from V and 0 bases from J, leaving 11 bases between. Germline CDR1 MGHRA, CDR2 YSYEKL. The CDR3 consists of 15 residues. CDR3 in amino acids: CASSYRQYSNQPQHF. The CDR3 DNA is TGCGCCAGCAGCTACCGTCAGTATAGCAATCAGCCCCAGCATTTT.

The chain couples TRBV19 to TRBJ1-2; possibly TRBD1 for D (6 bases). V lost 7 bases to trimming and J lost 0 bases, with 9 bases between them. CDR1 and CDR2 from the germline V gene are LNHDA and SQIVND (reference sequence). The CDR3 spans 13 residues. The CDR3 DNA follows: TGTGCCAGTACCCAGGGGTCTAACTATGGCTACACCTTC. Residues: CASTQGSNYGYTF. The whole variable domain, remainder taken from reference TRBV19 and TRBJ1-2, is DGGITQSPKYLFRKEGQNVTLSCEQNLNHDAMYWYRQDPGQGLRLIYYSQIVNDFQKGDIAEGYSVSREKKESFPLTVTSAQKNPTAFYLCASTQGSNYGYTFGSGTRLTVV.

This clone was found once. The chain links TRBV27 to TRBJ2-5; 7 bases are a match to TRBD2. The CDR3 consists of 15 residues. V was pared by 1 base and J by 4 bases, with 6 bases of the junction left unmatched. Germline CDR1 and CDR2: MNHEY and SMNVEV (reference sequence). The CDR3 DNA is TGTGCCAGCAGTTTATTTTATGGGGGGGGAGAGACCCAGTACTTC. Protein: CASSLFYGGGETQYF.

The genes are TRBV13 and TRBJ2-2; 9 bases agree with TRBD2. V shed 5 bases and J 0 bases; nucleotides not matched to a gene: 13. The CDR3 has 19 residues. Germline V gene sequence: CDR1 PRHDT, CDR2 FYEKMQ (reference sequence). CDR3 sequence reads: CASSPNWLAGIANTGELFF. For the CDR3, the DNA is TGTGCCAGCAGCCCCAATTGGCTAGCGGGAATCGCGAACACCGGGGAGCTGTTTTTT.

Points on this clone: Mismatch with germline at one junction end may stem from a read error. The CDR3 reads CASGDRVDQPQHF. In nucleotides, the CDR3 is TGCGCCAGCGGTGACAGGGTCGATCAGCCCCAGCATTTT. This sequence joins TRBV10-2 and TRBJ1-5; TRBD1 aligns across 7 bases. The CDR3 sequence is 13 residues long. CDR1 is WSHSY and CDR2 is SAAADI in the germline V gene.

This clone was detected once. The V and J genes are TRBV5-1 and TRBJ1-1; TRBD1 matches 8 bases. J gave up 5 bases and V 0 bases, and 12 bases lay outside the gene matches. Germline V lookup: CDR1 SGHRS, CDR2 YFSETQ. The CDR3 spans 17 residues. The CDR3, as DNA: TGCGCCAGCAGCTTGGGTCTCTTCGGGTACAGGGGGACTGAAGCTTTCTTT. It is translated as CASSLGLFGYRGTEAFF.

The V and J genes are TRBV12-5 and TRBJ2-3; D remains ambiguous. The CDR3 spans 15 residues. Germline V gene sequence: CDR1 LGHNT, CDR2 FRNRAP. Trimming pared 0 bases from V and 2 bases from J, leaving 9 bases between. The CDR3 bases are TGTGCTAGTGGTTTGGTGAACGAGCCCACAGATACGCAGTATTTT. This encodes CASGLVNEPTDTQYF. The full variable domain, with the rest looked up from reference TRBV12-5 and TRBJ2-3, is DARVTQTPRHKVTEMGQEVTMRCQPILGHNTVFWYRQTMMQGLELLAYFRNRAPLDDSGMPKDRFSAEMPDATLATLKIQPSEPRDSAVYFCASGLVNEPTDTQYFGPGTRLTVL.

The CDR3 nucleotides are TGCGCCAGCAGCTTAGCGGGCCTCACTGAAGCTTTCTTT. This encodes CASSLAGLTEAFF. The chain uses TRBV5-1 and TRBJ1-1, with no clear D. CDR3 length: 13 amino acids. Germline V CDR1 and CDR2: SGHRS, YFSETQ. Deletions cut 2 bases from V and 4 bases from J, with 9 bases between.

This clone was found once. Here the CDR3 reads CASSMRHVHTYEQYV. The DNA of the CDR3 is TGCGCCAGCAGTATGAGACACGTACACACCTACGAGCAGTACGTC. The V and J genes are TRBV10-1 and TRBJ2-7, with no clear D. Deletions cut 5 bases from V and 2 bases from J, with 16 bases between. CDR1 and CDR2 (germline): WNHNN, SYGVQD (reference sequence). CDR3 size: 15 residues.

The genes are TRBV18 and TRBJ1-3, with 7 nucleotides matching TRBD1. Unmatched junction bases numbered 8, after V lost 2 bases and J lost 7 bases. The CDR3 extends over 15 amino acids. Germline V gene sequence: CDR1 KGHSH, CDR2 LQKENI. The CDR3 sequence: CASSPVGQLGNTIYF. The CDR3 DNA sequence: TGTGCCAGCTCACCAGTGGGACAGCTGGGGAACACCATATATTTT. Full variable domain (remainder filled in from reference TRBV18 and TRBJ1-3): NAGVMQNPRHLVRRRGQEARLRCSPMKGHSHVYWYRQLPEEGLKFMVYLQKENIIDESGMPKERFSAEFPKEGPSILRIQQVVRGDSAAYFCASSPVGQLGNTIYFGEGSWLTVV.

The CDR3 coding sequence is TGTGCCACCAGCAGAGGGGGACAGGGACATCAGCCCCAGCATTTT. It encodes CATSRGGQGHQPQHF. The chain is built from TRBV15 and TRBJ1-5; the match to TRBD1 covers 9 bases. This CDR3 spans 15 amino acids. Germline V gene lookup returns CDR1 LNHNV and CDR2 YYDKDF (reference sequence). V dropped 1 base and J dropped 5; count of bases not matched to a gene: 3.

This CDR3 is CASSIIPTGTRSYNEQFF. The CDR3 DNA follows: TGTGCCAGCAGCATTATACCGACCGGGACTAGGTCCTACAATGAGCAGTTCTTC. The chain employs TRBV7-6 and TRBJ2-1; 8 bases are shared with TRBD2. This CDR3 is 18 amino acids long. V shed 5 bases and J 1 base; nucleotides not matched to a gene: 13. CDR1 and CDR2 from the germline V gene are SGHVS and FNYEAQ. Together with reference TRBV7-6 and TRBJ2-1, the CDR3 gives the full variable domain: GAGVSQSPRYKVTKRGQDVALRCDPISGHVSLYWYRQALGQGPEFLTYFNYEAQQDKSGLPNDRFSAERPEGSISTLTIQRTEQRDSAMYRCASSIIPTGTRSYNEQFFGPGTRLTVL.

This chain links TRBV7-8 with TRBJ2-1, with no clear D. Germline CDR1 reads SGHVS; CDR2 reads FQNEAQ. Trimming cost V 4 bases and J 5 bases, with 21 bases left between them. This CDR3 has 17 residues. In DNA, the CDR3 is TGTGCCAGCAGCTCAGCCTGGGCAGGCGAGATCGACAATGAGCAGTTCTTC. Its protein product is CASSSAWAGEIDNEQFF.

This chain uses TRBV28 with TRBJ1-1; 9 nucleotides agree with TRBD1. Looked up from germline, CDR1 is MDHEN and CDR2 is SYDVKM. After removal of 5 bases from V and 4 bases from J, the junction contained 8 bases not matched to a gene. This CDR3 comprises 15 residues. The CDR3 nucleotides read TGTGCCAGCAGTGTAGGGAAACAGGGGGCCACTGAAGCTTTCTTT. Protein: CASSVGKQGATEAFF.

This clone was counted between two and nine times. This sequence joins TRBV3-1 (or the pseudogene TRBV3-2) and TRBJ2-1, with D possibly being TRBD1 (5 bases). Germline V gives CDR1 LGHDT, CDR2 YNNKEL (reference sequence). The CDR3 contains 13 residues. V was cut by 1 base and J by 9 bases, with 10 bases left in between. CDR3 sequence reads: CASSQGGAPEQFF. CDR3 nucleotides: TGTGCCAGCAGCCAAGGTGGGGCCCCTGAGCAGTTCTTC.

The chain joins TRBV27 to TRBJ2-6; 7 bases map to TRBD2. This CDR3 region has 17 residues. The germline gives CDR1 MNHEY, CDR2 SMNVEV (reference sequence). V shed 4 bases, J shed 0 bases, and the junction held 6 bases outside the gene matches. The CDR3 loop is CASSSGTGGSGANVLTF. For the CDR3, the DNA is TGTGCCAGCAGTTCCGGGACGGGGGGCTCTGGGGCCAACGTCCTGACTTTC.

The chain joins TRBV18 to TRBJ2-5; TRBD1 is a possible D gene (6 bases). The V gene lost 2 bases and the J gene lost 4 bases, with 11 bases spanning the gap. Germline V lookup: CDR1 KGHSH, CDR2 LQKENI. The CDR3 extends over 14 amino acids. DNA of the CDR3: TGTGCCAGCTCACCAATGGGGGCTCGAGAGACCCAGTACTTC. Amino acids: CASSPMGARETQYF.

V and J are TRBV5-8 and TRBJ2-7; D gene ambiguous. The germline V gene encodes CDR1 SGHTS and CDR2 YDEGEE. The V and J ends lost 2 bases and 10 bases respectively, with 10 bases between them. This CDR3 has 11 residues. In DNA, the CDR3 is TGTGCCAGCAGCTTAAGTTCGGTTCAGTACTTC. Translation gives CASSLSSVQYF.

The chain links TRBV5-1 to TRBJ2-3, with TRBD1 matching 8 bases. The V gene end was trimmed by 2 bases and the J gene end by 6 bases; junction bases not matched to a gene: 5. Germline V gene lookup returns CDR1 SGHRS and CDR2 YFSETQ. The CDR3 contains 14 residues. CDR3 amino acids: CASSFQQGADTQYF. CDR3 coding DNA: TGCGCCAGCAGCTTTCAGCAGGGGGCGGATACGCAGTATTTT.

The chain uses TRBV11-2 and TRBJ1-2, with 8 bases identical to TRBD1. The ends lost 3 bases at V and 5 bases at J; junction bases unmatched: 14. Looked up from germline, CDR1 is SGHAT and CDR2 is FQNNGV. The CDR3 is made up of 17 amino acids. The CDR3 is CASSFGTGGPTSYGYTF. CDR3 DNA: TGTGCCAGCAGCTTTGGGACAGGTGGCCCCACTTCTTATGGCTACACCTTC.

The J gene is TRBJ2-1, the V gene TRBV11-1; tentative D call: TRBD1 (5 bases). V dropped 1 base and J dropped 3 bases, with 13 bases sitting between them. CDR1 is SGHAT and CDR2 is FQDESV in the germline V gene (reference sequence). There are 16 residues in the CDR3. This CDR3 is CASSLEPSQGYNEQFF. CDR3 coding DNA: TGTGCCAGCAGCTTAGAGCCATCCCAGGGCTACAATGAGCAGTTCTTC.

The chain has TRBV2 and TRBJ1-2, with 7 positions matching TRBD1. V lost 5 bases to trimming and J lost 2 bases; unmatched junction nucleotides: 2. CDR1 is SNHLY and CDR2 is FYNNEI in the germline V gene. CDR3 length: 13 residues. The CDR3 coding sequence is TGTGCCAGCAGTCTGGGACAGAACTATGGCTACACCTTC. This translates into CASSLGQNYGYTF.

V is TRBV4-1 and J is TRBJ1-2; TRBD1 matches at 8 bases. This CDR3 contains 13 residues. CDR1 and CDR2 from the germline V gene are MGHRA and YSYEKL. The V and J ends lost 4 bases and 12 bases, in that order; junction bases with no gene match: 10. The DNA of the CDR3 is TGCGCCAGCAGCCTCGAAGCAGGGGGCGAGGACACCTTC. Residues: CASSLEAGGEDTF.

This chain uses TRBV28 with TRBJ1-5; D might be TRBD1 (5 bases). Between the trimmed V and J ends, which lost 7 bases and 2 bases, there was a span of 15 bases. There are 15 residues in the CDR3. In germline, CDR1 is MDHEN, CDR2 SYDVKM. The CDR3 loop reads CASTEKGAGNQPQHF. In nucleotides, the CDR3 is TGTGCCAGCACCGAAAAAGGGGCCGGCAATCAGCCCCAGCATTTT. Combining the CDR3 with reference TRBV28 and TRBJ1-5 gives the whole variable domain DVKVTQSSRYLVKRTGEKVFLECVQDMDHENMFWYRQDPGLGLRLIYFSYDVKMKEKGDIPEGYSVSREKKERFSLILESASTNQTSMYLCASTEKGAGNQPQHFGDGTRLSIL.